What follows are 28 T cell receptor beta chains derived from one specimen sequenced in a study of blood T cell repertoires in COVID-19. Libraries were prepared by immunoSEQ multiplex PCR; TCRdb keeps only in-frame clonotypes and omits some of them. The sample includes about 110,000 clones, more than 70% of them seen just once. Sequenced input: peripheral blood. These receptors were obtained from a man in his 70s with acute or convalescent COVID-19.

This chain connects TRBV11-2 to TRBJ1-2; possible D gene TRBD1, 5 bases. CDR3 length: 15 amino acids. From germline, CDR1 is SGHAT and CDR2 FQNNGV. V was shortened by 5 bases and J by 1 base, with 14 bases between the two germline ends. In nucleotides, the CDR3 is TGTGCCAGCAGCCCGGGGGGTGTCGATAACTATGGCTACACCTTC. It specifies CASSPGGVDNYGYTF.

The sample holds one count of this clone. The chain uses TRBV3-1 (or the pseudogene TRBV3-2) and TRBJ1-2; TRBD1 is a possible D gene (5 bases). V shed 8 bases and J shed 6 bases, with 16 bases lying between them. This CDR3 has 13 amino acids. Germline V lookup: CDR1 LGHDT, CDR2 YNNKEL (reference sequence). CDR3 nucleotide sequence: TGTGCCAGCCGCCGGGGGGGGAACAATGGCTACACCTTC. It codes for CASRRGGNNGYTF.

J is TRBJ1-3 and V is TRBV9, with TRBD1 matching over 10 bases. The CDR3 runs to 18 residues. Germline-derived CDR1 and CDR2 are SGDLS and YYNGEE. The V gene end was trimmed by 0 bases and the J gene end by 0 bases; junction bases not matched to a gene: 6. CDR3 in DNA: TGTGCCAGCAGCGTAGCTACCGGGACAGGGGCCTCTGGAAACACCATATATTTT. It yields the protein CASSVATGTGASGNTIYF.

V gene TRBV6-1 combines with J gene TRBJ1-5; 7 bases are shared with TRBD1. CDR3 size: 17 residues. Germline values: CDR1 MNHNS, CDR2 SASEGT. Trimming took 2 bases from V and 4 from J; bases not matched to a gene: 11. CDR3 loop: CASSESPSPGGNQPQHF. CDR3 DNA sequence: TGTGCCAGCAGTGAATCGCCTTCACCAGGGGGTAATCAGCCCCAGCATTTT.

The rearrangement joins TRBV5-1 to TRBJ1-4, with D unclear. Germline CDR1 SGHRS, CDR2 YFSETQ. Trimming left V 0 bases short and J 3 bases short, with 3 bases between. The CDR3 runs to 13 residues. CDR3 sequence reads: CASSLASNEKLFF. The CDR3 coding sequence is TGCGCCAGCAGCTTGGCCTCTAATGAAAAACTGTTTTTT. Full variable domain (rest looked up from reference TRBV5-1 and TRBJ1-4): KAGVTQTPRYLIKTRGQQVTLSCSPISGHRSVSWYQQTPGQGLQFLFEYFSETQRNKGNFPGRFSGRQFSNSRSEMNVSTLELGDSALYLCASSLASNEKLFFGSGTQLSVL.

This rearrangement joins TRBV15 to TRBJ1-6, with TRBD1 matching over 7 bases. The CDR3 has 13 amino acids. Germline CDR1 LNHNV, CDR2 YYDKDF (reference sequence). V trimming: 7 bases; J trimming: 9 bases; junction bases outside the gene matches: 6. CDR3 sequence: CATKSGGVSPLHF. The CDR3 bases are TGTGCCACCAAGTCAGGGGGAGTTTCACCCCTCCACTTT. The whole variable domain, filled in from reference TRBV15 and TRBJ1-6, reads DAMVIQNPRYQVTQFGKPVTLSCSQTLNHNVMYWYQQKSSQAPKLLFHYYDKDFNNEADTPDNFQSRRPNTSFCFLDIRSPGLGDTAMYLCATKSGGVSPLHFGNGTRLTVT.

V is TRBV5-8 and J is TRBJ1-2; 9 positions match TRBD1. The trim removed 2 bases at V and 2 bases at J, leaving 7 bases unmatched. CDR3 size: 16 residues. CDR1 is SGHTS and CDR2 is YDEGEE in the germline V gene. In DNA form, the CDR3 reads TGTGCCAGCAGCTTCTTAGGACAGGGGAGCAACTATGGCTACACCTTC. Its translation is CASSFLGQGSNYGYTF. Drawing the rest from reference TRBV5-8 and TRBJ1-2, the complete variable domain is EAGVTQSPTHLIKTRGQQATLRCSPISGHTSVYWYQQALGLGLQFLLWYDEGEERNRGNFPPRFSGRQFPNYSSELNVNALELEDSALYLCASSFLGQGSNYGYTFGSGTRLTVV.

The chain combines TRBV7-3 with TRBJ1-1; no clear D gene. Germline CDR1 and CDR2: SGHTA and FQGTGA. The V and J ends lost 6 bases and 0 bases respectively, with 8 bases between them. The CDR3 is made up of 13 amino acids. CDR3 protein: CASRLFMNTEAFF. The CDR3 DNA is TGTGCCAGCAGACTATTCATGAACACTGAAGCTTTCTTT.

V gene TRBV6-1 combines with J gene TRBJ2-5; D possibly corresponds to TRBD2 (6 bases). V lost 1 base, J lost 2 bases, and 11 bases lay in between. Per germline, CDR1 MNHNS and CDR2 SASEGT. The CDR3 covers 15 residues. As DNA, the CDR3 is TGTGCCAGCAGTGAAGTCCTAGCGACGCAAGAGACCCAGTACTTC. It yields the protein CASSEVLATQETQYF.

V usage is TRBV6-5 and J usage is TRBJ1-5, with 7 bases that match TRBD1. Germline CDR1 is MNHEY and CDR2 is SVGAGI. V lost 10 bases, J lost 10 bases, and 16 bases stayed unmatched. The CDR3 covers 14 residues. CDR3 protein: CATAGTTTGLPQHF. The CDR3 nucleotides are TGTGCCACCGCCGGAACCACGACAGGGCTTCCCCAGCATTTT.

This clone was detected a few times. In DNA, the CDR3 is TGTGCCAGCAGCGCGAAGCAGGGGAACAATGAGCAGTTCTTC. Encoded protein: CASSAKQGNNEQFF. The chain employs TRBV7-2 and TRBJ2-1; perhaps TRBD1 as D (6 bases). The CDR3 loop spans 14 amino acids. Deletions cut 5 bases from V and 5 bases from J, with 13 bases between. Per germline, CDR1 SGHTA and CDR2 FQGNSA.

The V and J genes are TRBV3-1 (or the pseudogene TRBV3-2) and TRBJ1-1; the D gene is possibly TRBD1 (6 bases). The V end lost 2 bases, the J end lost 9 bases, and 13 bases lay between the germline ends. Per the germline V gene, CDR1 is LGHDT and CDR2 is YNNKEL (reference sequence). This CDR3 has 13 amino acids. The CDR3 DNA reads TGTGCCAGCAGCCAAATACAGGGCGTAAAAGCTTTCTTT. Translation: CASSQIQGVKAFF.

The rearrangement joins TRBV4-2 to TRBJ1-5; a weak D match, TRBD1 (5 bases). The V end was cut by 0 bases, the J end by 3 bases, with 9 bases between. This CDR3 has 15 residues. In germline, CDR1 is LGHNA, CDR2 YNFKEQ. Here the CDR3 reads CASSQDQGDNQPQHF. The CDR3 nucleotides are TGTGCCAGCAGCCAAGATCAGGGCGACAATCAGCCCCAGCATTTT.

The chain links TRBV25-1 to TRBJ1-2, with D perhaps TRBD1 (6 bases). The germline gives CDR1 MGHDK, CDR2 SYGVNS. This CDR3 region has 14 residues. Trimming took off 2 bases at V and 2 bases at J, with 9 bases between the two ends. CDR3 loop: CASSEGGKNYGYTF. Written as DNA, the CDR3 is TGTGCCAGCAGTGAAGGGGGCAAAAACTATGGCTACACCTTC.

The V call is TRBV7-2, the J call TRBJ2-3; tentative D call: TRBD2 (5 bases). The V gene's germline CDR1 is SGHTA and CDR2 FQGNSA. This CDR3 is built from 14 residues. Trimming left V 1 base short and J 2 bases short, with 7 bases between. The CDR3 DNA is TGTGCCAGCAGCTTAGGAGGGCCCACAGATACGCAGTATTTT. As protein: CASSLGGPTDTQYF. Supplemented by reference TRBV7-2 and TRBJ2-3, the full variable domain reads GAGVSQSPSNKVTEKGKDVELRCDPISGHTALYWYRQSLGQGLEFLIYFQGNSAPDKSGLPSDRFSAERTGGSVSTLTIQRTQQEDSAVYLCASSLGGPTDTQYFGPGTRLTVL.

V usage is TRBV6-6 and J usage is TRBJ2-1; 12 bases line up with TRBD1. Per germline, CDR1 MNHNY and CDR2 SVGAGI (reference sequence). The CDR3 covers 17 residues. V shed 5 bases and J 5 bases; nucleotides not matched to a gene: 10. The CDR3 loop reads CASSLRPGQGANNEQFF. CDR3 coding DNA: TGTGCCAGCAGTCTTCGCCCGGGACAGGGGGCCAACAATGAGCAGTTCTTC.

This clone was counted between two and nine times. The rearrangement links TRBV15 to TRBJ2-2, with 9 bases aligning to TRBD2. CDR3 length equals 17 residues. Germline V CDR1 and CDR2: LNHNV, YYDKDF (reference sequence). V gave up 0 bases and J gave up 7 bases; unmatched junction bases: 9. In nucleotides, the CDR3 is TGTGCCACCAGCAGAGATGGAAGCGGGGGGCTCGGCGGGGAGCTGTTTTTT. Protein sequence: CATSRDGSGGLGGELFF. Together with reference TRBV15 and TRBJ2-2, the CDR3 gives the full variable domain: DAMVIQNPRYQVTQFGKPVTLSCSQTLNHNVMYWYQQKSSQAPKLLFHYYDKDFNNEADTPDNFQSRRPNTSFCFLDIRSPGLGDTAMYLCATSRDGSGGLGGELFFGEGSRLTVL.

In nucleotides, the CDR3 is TGTGCCAGCAGCATTGGACAGGGAGCCTACTCACCCCTCCACTTT. Translated, it gives CASSIGQGAYSPLHF. This chain links TRBV11-2 with TRBJ1-6; 8 positions agree with TRBD1. The junction had 10 bases not matched to a gene; V was cut back by 5 bases and J by 10 bases. Per germline, CDR1 SGHAT and CDR2 FQNNGV. CDR3 length: 15 residues.

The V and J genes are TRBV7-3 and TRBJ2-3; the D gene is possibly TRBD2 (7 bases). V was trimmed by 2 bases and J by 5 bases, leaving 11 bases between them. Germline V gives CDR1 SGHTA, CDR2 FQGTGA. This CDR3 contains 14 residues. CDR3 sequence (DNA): TGTGCCAGCAGCTTAGGGGGGGCCCAAGATACGCAGTATTTT. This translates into CASSLGGAQDTQYF.

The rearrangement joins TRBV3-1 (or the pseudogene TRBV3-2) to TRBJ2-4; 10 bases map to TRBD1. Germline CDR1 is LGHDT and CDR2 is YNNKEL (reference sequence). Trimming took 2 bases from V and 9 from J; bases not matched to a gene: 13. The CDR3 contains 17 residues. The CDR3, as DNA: TGTGCCAGCAGCCAAAGCGGGGACAGGGGCCAGGGTGTCATTCAGTACTTC. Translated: CASSQSGDRGQGVIQYF.

In DNA form, the CDR3 reads TGTGCCAGCAGCTTACCCCTTACTGACCAGGGGGAGACCCAGTACTTC. This encodes CASSLPLTDQGETQYF. The chain uses TRBV7-3 and TRBJ2-5; a weak D match, TRBD1 (6 bases). V lost 2 bases and J 5 bases, leaving 18 bases between the germline ends. This CDR3 is built from 16 residues. Germline V gives CDR1 SGHTA, CDR2 FQGTGA. The full variable domain, with the rest looked up from reference TRBV7-3 and TRBJ2-5, is GAGVSQTPSNKVTEKGKYVELRCDPISGHTALYWYRQSLGQGPEFLIYFQGTGAADDSGLPNDRFFAVRPEGSVSTLKIQRTERGDSAVYLCASSLPLTDQGETQYFGPGTRLLVL.

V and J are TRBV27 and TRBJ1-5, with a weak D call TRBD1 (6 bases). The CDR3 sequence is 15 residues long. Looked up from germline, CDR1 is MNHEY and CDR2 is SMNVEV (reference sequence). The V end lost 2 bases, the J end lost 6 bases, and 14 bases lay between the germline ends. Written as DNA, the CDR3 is TGTGCCAGCAGTTTACGTCAGGGGCTGACTCAGCCCCAGCATTTT. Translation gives CASSLRQGLTQPQHF.

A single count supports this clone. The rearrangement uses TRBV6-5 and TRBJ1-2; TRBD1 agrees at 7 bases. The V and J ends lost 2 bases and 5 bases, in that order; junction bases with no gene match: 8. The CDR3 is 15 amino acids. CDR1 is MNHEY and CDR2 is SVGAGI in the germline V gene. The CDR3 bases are TGTGCCAGCAGTTACGGGGGACAGACTTTTTATGGCTACACCTTC. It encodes CASSYGGQTFYGYTF.

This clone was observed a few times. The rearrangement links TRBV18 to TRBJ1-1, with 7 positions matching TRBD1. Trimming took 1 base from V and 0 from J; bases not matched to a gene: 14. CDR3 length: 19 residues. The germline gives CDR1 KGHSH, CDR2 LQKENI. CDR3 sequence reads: CASSPLRQGPTNVNTEAFF. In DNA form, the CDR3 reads TGTGCCAGCTCACCACTCCGACAGGGTCCAACGAACGTGAACACTGAAGCTTTCTTT.

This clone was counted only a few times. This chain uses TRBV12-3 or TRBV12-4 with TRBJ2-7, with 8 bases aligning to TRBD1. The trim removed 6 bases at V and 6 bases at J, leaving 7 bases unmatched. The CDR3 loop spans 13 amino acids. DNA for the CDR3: TGTGCCAGCAGCTTACAGACAGGGGCCGAGCAGTACTTC. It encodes CASSLQTGAEQYF.

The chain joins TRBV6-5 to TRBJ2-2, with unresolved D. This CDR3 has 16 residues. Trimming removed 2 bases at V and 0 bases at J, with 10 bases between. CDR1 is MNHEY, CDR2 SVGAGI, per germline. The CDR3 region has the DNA TGTGCCAGCAGTTACACGCGGAGCGCGAACACCGGGGAGCTGTTTTTT. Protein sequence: CASSYTRSANTGELFF.

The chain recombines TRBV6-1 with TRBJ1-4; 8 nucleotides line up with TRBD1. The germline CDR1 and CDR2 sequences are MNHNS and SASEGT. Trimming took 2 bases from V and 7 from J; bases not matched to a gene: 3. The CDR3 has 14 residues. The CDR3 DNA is TGTGCCAGCAGTGAACAGGGGGCTAGTGAAAAACTGTTTTTT. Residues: CASSEQGASEKLFF.

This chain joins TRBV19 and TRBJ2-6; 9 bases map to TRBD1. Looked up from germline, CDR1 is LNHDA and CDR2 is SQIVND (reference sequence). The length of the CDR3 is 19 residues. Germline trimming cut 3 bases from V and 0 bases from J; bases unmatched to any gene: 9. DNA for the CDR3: TGTGCCAGTAGTATCTTTCCGGGACAGGGCAACTCTGGGGCCAACGTCCTGACTTTC. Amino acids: CASSIFPGQGNSGANVLTF.